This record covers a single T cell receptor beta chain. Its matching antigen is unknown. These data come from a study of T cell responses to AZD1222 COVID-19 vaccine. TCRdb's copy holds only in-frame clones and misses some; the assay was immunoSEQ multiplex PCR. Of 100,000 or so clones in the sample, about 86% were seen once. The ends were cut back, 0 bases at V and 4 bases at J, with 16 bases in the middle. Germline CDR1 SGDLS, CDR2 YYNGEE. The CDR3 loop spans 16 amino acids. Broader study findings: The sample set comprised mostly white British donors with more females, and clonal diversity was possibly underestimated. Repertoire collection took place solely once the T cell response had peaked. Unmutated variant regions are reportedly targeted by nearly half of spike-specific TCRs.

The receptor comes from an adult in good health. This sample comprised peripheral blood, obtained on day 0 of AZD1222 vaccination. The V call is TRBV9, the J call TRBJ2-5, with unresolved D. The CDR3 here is CASSVDGLGLGETQYF. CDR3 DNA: TGTGCCAGCAGCGTAGACGGTCTTGGGCTCGGAGAGACCCAGTACTTC.